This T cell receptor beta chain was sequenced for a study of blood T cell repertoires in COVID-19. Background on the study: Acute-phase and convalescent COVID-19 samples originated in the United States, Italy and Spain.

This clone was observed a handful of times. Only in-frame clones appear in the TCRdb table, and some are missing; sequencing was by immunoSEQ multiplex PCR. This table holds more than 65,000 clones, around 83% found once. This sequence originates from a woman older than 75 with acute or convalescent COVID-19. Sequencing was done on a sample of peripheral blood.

CDR3 coding DNA: TGTGCCACCAGGGACAGTTATAATTCACCCCTCCACTTT. This sequence encodes CATRDSYNSPLHF. This chain joins TRBV15 and TRBJ1-6, with TRBD1 as a possible D gene (6 bases). CDR3 size: 13 residues. The V gene lost 6 bases and the J gene lost 4 bases, with 7 bases spanning the gap. The germline V gene has CDR1 LNHNV and CDR2 YYDKDF (reference sequence).